These 29 T cell receptor beta chains originate from one sample sequenced in a study of blood T cell repertoires in COVID-19 (dated by TCRdb to about 2020). Receptor amplification or capture employed the immunoSEQ multiplex PCR assay. The table comes from immuneACCESS by way of TCRdb, which keeps in-frame sequences with V and J called. Part of the clones is missing from these tables; in studies checked, under half for an unresolved V gene and the rest for unknown reasons. Across this sample there are about 250,000 clones, with 80% to 90% seen only once. The top ten constitute 4% to 4.5% of the sample. Sequencing was performed on PBMCs or T cells enriched from blood (not recorded which). All receptors come from a woman under 40 who had recovered from COVID-19.

The genes are TRBV5-1 and TRBJ2-3; a weak D match, TRBD2 (6 bases). CDR3 length: 15 residues. V lost 0 bases to trimming and J lost 0 bases, with 8 bases between them. Germline V gene sequence: CDR1 SGHRS, CDR2 YFSETQ. CDR3 in DNA: TGCGCCAGCAGCTTGGGGGGGAGGAGCACAGATACGCAGTATTTT. This gives the protein CASSLGGRSTDTQYF.

The chain has TRBV25-1 and TRBJ1-1, with a tentative D call TRBD1 (5 bases). Germline V gene data show CDR1 as MGHDK and CDR2 as SYGVNS. The CDR3 is made up of 13 amino acids. V lost 4 bases to trimming and J lost 5 bases, with 11 bases between them. The CDR3 loop reads CASSGRQITEAFF. The DNA for the CDR3 is TGTGCCAGCAGTGGGAGACAGATTACTGAAGCTTTCTTT.

This chain links TRBV6-5 with TRBJ1-5; tentative D call: TRBD1 (5 bases). Trimming took 8 bases from V and 3 from J, leaving 14 bases between them. Germline CDR1 MNHEY, CDR2 SVGAGI. The CDR3 is 14 residues long. This chain's CDR3 is CASRERGINQPQHF. CDR3 sequence (DNA): TGTGCCAGCCGGGAGAGGGGAATCAATCAGCCCCAGCATTTT.

This sequence joins TRBV9 and TRBJ2-2; 8 bases agree with TRBD1. The CDR3 is 16 amino acids. Trimming took 4 bases from V and 0 from J; bases not matched to a gene: 5. Looked up from germline, CDR1 is SGDLS and CDR2 is YYNGEE. The CDR3 spells CASSLEGQANTGELFF. The CDR3 nucleotides are TGTGCCAGCAGCCTGGAGGGACAGGCGAACACCGGGGAGCTGTTTTTT.

J is TRBJ2-3 and V is TRBV19, with TRBD1 as a possible D gene (5 bases). Germline values: CDR1 LNHDA, CDR2 SQIVND (reference sequence). The CDR3 extends over 14 amino acids. V was clipped by 5 bases and J by 1 base, with 10 bases between them. This chain's CDR3 is CASSVRVGTDTQYF. Here the CDR3 DNA reads TGTGCCAGTAGTGTCAGGGTTGGCACAGATACGCAGTATTTT. Filled out from reference TRBV19 and TRBJ2-3, the complete variable domain reads DGGITQSPKYLFRKEGQNVTLSCEQNLNHDAMYWYRQDPGQGLRLIYYSQIVNDFQKGDIAEGYSVSREKKESFPLTVTSAQKNPTAFYLCASSVRVGTDTQYFGPGTRLTVL.

This chain connects TRBV27 to TRBJ2-5; 7 bases map to TRBD2. Germline CDR1 is MNHEY and CDR2 is SMNVEV (reference sequence). Trimming at V came to 1 base and at J to 2 bases, leaving 4 bases not matched to a gene. This CDR3 contains 15 residues. The CDR3 sequence is CASSLWEGRQETQYF. In DNA, the CDR3 is TGTGCCAGCAGTTTATGGGAGGGGCGTCAAGAGACCCAGTACTTC.

This clone has a single count. The CDR3 coding sequence is TGTGCCAGCAGTATCAGGGAAAGGAATTCACCCCTCCACTTT. As protein: CASSIRERNSPLHF. The V call is TRBV3-1 (or the pseudogene TRBV3-2), the J call TRBJ1-6, with D perhaps matching TRBD1 (5 bases). Trimming stripped 6 bases from V and 7 bases from J, with 13 bases between. The CDR3 runs 14 residues. Germline CDR1 LGHDT, CDR2 YNNKEL (reference sequence).

This chain connects TRBV7-8 to TRBJ2-7; possibly TRBD1 for D (6 bases). Trimming took off 2 bases at V and 0 bases at J, with 17 bases between the two ends. CDR3 length: 17 residues. Germline values: CDR1 SGHVS, CDR2 FQNEAQ. CDR3 region: CASSLIPNRDNSYEQYF. The CDR3 nucleotides read TGTGCCAGCAGCTTAATCCCGAACAGGGACAACTCCTACGAGCAGTACTTC.

The V gene is TRBV18, the J gene TRBJ2-5, with 9 nucleotides matching TRBD1. CDR1 is KGHSH, CDR2 LQKENI, per germline. Trimming cost V 6 bases and J 5 bases; bases outside gene matches: 7. There are 14 residues in the CDR3. Here the CDR3 DNA reads TGTGCCAGCTCGATACAGGGGGCAGCGGAGACCCAGTACTTC. Protein sequence: CASSIQGAAETQYF.

This chain connects TRBV11-2 to TRBJ2-6; perhaps TRBD2 as D (6 bases). The CDR3 consists of 15 residues. Germline V gene lookup returns CDR1 SGHAT and CDR2 FQNNGV. V was shortened by 11 bases and J by 0 bases, with 14 bases between the two germline ends. CDR3 bases: TGTGCCTCAAGGGACTTGAGCTCTGGGGCCAACGTCCTGACTTTC. Amino acids: CASRDLSSGANVLTF. The full variable domain, rest sourced from reference TRBV11-2 and TRBJ2-6, is EAGVAQSPRYKIIEKRQSVAFWCNPISGHATLYWYQQILGQGPKLLIQFQNNGVVDDSQLPKDRFSAERLKGVDSTLKIQPAKLEDSAVYLCASRDLSSGANVLTFGAGSRLTVL.

This chain uses TRBV30 with TRBJ2-7, with TRBD1 identical over 9 bases. The CDR3 totals 13 residues. Per germline, CDR1 GTSNPN and CDR2 SVGIG (reference sequence). Trimming removed 4 bases from V and 4 bases from J; junction bases left unmatched: 5. DNA of the CDR3: TGTGCCTGGACCGGGACAGGGAGGTACGAGCAGTACTTC. It encodes CAWTGTGRYEQYF.

The CDR3: CASGRDRISQPQHF. The CDR3 DNA is TGCGCCAGCGGCCGGGACAGGATCAGTCAGCCCCAGCATTTT. The rearrangement links TRBV10-2 to TRBJ1-5; TRBD1 agrees at 8 bases. The CDR3 spans 14 residues. The V and J ends lost 8 bases and 6 bases, in that order; junction bases with no gene match: 9. Germline V gene sequence: CDR1 WSHSY, CDR2 SAAADI.

This chain uses TRBV3-1 (or the pseudogene TRBV3-2) with TRBJ2-2; maybe TRBD1 (6 bases). The CDR3 totals 16 residues. Germline CDR1 reads LGHDT; CDR2 reads YNNKEL (reference sequence). The V end lost 1 base, the J end lost 1 base, and 10 bases lay between the germline ends. In DNA form, the CDR3 reads TGTGCCAGCAGCCAAGCCAGAGGGGGGAACACCGGGGAGCTGTTTTTT. It encodes CASSQARGGNTGELFF.

V gene TRBV2 combines with J gene TRBJ1-1; possible D gene TRBD1, 5 bases. Germline V lookup: CDR1 SNHLY, CDR2 FYNNEI. Trimming removed 6 bases at V and 7 bases at J, with 9 bases between. The CDR3 is 11 residues long. The CDR3 is CASRTTVEAFF. CDR3 bases: TGTGCCAGCAGGACGACAGTTGAAGCTTTCTTT.

The J gene is TRBJ1-3, the V gene TRBV30; D remains ambiguous. The CDR3 sequence is 11 residues long. CDR1 is GTSNPN, CDR2 SVGIG, per germline (reference sequence). Trimming took off 1 base at V and 9 bases at J, with 7 bases between the two ends. The CDR3 DNA sequence: TGTGCCTGGAGTGGCCTACTCACCATATATTTT. Translating gives CAWSGLLTIYF.

The rearrangement links TRBV7-2 to TRBJ2-5; possibly TRBD2 for D (7 bases). CDR3 length: 13 residues. Germline V gene lookup returns CDR1 SGHTA and CDR2 FQGNSA. V was trimmed by 3 bases and J by 5 bases, leaving 10 bases between them. CDR3 coding DNA: TGTGCCAGCAGCTTCGGGGGGCCGGAGACCCAGTACTTC. Its translation is CASSFGGPETQYF.

This chain uses TRBV19 with TRBJ2-7, with 14 bases that match TRBD2. This CDR3 is built from 20 residues. Trimming removed 7 bases from V and 6 bases from J; junction bases left unmatched: 23. Germline CDR1 and CDR2: LNHDA and SQIVND (reference sequence). In DNA, the CDR3 is TGTGCCAGTAACGAAAAGGCGGTCCCCCGACTAGCGGGAGGGGGTGGCGAGCAGTACTTC. This translates into CASNEKAVPRLAGGGGEQYF.

V gene TRBV28 combines with J gene TRBJ2-7; 9 nucleotides match TRBD1. Trimming removed 7 bases from V and 6 bases from J; junction bases left unmatched: 10. CDR1 is MDHEN, CDR2 SYDVKM, per germline. The CDR3 consists of 14 residues. In nucleotides, the CDR3 is TGTGCCAGCAACTCTGGACAGGGGTGGGGCGAGCAGTACTTC. Its translation is CASNSGQGWGEQYF.

This chain connects TRBV18 to TRBJ1-6; no clear D gene. The CDR3 has 17 amino acids. The germline V gene has CDR1 KGHSH and CDR2 LQKENI. V lost 1 base, J lost 5 bases, and 15 bases lay in between. CDR3: CASSPRHLTANNSPLHF. DNA for the CDR3: TGTGCCAGCTCACCACGGCATTTAACAGCTAATAATTCACCCCTCCACTTT. The variable domain in full, completed from reference TRBV18 and TRBJ1-6, reads NAGVMQNPRHLVRRRGQEARLRCSPMKGHSHVYWYRQLPEEGLKFMVYLQKENIIDESGMPKERFSAEFPKEGPSILRIQQVVRGDSAAYFCASSPRHLTANNSPLHFGNGTRLTVT.

This clone was seen a handful of times. This chain uses TRBV11-1 with TRBJ2-7; TRBD2 agrees at 7 bases. The CDR3 is made up of 14 amino acids. The V and J ends lost 5 bases and 7 bases, in that order; junction bases with no gene match: 11. Germline V gene lookup returns CDR1 SGHAT and CDR2 FQDESV (reference sequence). In DNA form, the CDR3 reads TGTGCCAGCAGCCCCCGGGGGGATGGGCGAGAGCAGTACTTC. Protein sequence: CASSPRGDGREQYF.

This chain links TRBV2 with TRBJ1-2; 8 positions match TRBD1. With 6 bases clipped from V and 4 bases from J, the junction kept 1 base outside the gene matches. The CDR3 totals 12 residues. Germline assignment: CDR1 SNHLY and CDR2 FYNNEI. CDR3 protein: CASRGTGYGYTF. CDR3 DNA sequence: TGTGCCAGCAGGGGGACAGGCTATGGCTACACCTTC.

This chain connects TRBV30 to TRBJ2-7; D may be TRBD1 (5 bases). The length of the CDR3 is 18 residues. Per the germline V gene, CDR1 is GTSNPN and CDR2 is SVGIG (reference sequence). The V end was cut by 0 bases, the J end by 2 bases, with 23 bases between. The CDR3 nucleotides are TGTGCCTGGAGTGTATCAGGGTGGGCAGCAGATCTCACCTACGAGCAGTACTTC. This encodes CAWSVSGWAADLTYEQYF. The full variable domain, with the rest looked up from reference TRBV30 and TRBJ2-7, is SQTIHQWPATLVQPVGSPLSLECTVEGTSNPNLYWYRQAAGRGLQLLFYSVGIGQISSEVPQNLSASRPQDRQFILSSKKLLLSDSGFYLCAWSVSGWAADLTYEQYFGPGTRLTVT.

V is TRBV5-5 and J is TRBJ1-2; 8 nucleotides line up with TRBD1. Losses at the gene ends were 1 base for V and 2 bases for J; bases not matched to a gene: 13. The CDR3 is 18 amino acids. In germline, CDR1 is SGHKS, CDR2 YYEKEE (reference sequence). The CDR3 nucleotides read TGTGCCAGCAGCTTGAGTGTTCACAGGGGGAATTCGAACTATGGCTACACCTTC. It codes for CASSLSVHRGNSNYGYTF.

This chain links TRBV18 with TRBJ1-4; a possible D gene is TRBD1 (6 bases). Per germline, CDR1 KGHSH and CDR2 LQKENI. The CDR3 extends over 16 amino acids. Trimming removed 5 bases from V and 7 bases from J, with 20 bases in between. CDR3 residues: CASSTEPGQYSEKLFF. The CDR3 nucleotides read TGTGCCAGCTCAACTGAACCCGGACAGTATTCTGAAAAACTGTTTTTT.

This rearrangement joins TRBV6-5 to TRBJ2-1; TRBD2 might be the D (6 bases). The germline CDR1 and CDR2 sequences are MNHEY and SVGAGI. V was pared by 5 bases and J by 5 bases, with 16 bases between. The CDR3 contains 15 residues. This CDR3 reads CASSPSSRGNNEQFF. CDR3 DNA sequence: TGTGCCAGCAGTCCCTCTTCCCGGGGGAACAATGAGCAGTTCTTC.

V usage is TRBV9 and J usage is TRBJ2-3; 10 positions agree with TRBD2. The V and J ends lost 0 bases and 2 bases, in that order; junction bases with no gene match: 3. CDR3 length: 16 residues. Germline V gene lookup returns CDR1 SGDLS and CDR2 YYNGEE. The CDR3 sequence is CASSVGLAGATDTQYF. The CDR3 nucleotides are TGTGCCAGCAGCGTAGGGCTAGCGGGGGCCACAGATACGCAGTATTTT.

In its sample, this clone was seen a few times. The rearrangement joins TRBV12-3 or TRBV12-4 to TRBJ1-1; D uncertain. V gave up 3 bases and J gave up 3 bases, with 5 bases separating them. The CDR3 is 12 amino acids. CDR3 sequence: CASSLSYTEAFF. In DNA, the CDR3 is TGTGCCAGCAGTTTGTCTTACACTGAAGCTTTCTTT.

V is TRBV28 and J is TRBJ1-2; TRBD1 might be the D (5 bases). Germline values: CDR1 MDHEN, CDR2 SYDVKM. The CDR3 runs to 13 residues. Trimming left V 5 bases short and J 4 bases short, with 11 bases between. The DNA of the CDR3 is TGTGCCAGCAGTACCTGGAGGGGCTATGGCTACACCTTC. As protein: CASSTWRGYGYTF.

J is TRBJ2-1 and V is TRBV9; weak D call: TRBD2 (5 bases). This CDR3 is built from 15 residues. V was trimmed by 0 bases and J by 3 bases, leaving 10 bases between them. Looked up from germline, CDR1 is SGDLS and CDR2 is YYNGEE. CDR3 protein: CASSVEGGFYNEQFF. The DNA for the CDR3 is TGTGCCAGCAGCGTAGAAGGAGGTTTCTACAATGAGCAGTTCTTC.